The next 26 T cell receptor beta chains were all read from a single sample in a study of OX40 agonist ivuxolimab in advanced cancers. Profiling relied on immunoSEQ multiplex PCR, and the TCRdb table lists in-frame clones only, not all of them. The sample lists 53,000 or so clones; 70% to 90% were seen once. This specimen consisted of CD4+ or CD8+ T cells sorted from blood, obtained in a trial of the OX40 agonist ivuxolimab. The receptors here all came from an adult with an advanced solid tumor such as melanoma, head and neck, liver or kidney cancer.

The gene calls are TRBV30 and TRBJ2-1; a weak D match, TRBD2 (5 bases). The V gene's germline CDR1 is GTSNPN and CDR2 SVGIG (reference sequence). The length of the CDR3 is 14 residues. Trimming pared 4 bases from V and 2 bases from J, leaving 12 bases between. CDR3 nucleotides: TGTGCCTGGAATGTGGGCGGGCCCTACAATGAGCAGTTCTTC. Residues: CAWNVGGPYNEQFF.

This chain joins TRBV19 and TRBJ1-2; TRBD1 agrees at 11 bases. The germline V gene encodes CDR1 LNHDA and CDR2 SQIVND (reference sequence). Trimming took 4 bases from V and 0 from J; bases not matched to a gene: 10. The CDR3 runs to 18 residues. The CDR3 coding sequence is TGTGCCAGTAGTAAAATCAGGACAGGGGGCACAGCTAACTATGGCTACACCTTC. It specifies CASSKIRTGGTANYGYTF.

CDR3 DNA sequence: TGTGCCAGCAGCGTAGCCAGCGGGAGAGGGTGGGAGCAGTACTTC. It specifies CASSVASGRGWEQYF. The chain recombines TRBV9 with TRBJ2-7; 8 bases match TRBD2. The germline CDR1 and CDR2 sequences are SGDLS and YYNGEE. This CDR3 spans 15 amino acids. V was pared by 0 bases and J by 7 bases, with 9 bases of the junction left unmatched.

The chain has TRBV15 and TRBJ2-3, with unresolved D. The germline V and J ends were trimmed by 0 bases and 3 bases, with 7 bases remaining between them. The CDR3 contains 14 residues. The germline CDR1 and CDR2 sequences are LNHNV and YYDKDF (reference sequence). This CDR3 reads CATSRDSGTDTQYF. The CDR3 DNA sequence: TGTGCCACCAGCAGAGACTCAGGAACAGATACGCAGTATTTT.

V is TRBV5-1 and J is TRBJ2-3, with a weak D call TRBD2 (6 bases). Germline V CDR1 and CDR2: SGHRS, YFSETQ. The V and J ends lost 5 bases and 6 bases respectively, with 13 bases between them. CDR3 length equals 13 residues. This chain's CDR3 is CASREGERDTQYF. The CDR3 coding sequence is TGCGCCAGCAGGGAGGGAGAACGTGATACGCAGTATTTT. Using reference TRBV5-1 and TRBJ2-3 for the parts outside the CDR3, the full variable domain is KAGVTQTPRYLIKTRGQQVTLSCSPISGHRSVSWYQQTPGQGLQFLFEYFSETQRNKGNFPGRFSGRQFSNSRSEMNVSTLELGDSALYLCASREGERDTQYFGPGTRLTVL.

This clone was seen just once. The chain uses TRBV18 and TRBJ2-3; D assignment may be TRBD1 or TRBD2 (7 bases each). The germline V gene encodes CDR1 KGHSH and CDR2 LQKENI. The V gene lost 10 bases and the J gene lost 2 bases, with 19 bases spanning the gap. CDR3 length equals 15 residues. The CDR3 region is CATLRGGGNTDTQYF. CDR3 DNA: TGTGCCACCTTGAGGGGAGGGGGCAACACAGATACGCAGTATTTT.

This chain links TRBV6-1 with TRBJ1-5, with a weak D call TRBD1 (5 bases). V shed 3 bases and J shed 0 bases, with 9 bases lying between them. The CDR3 loop spans 15 amino acids. Germline CDR1 MNHNS, CDR2 SASEGT. The CDR3 sequence is CASSDQGNSNQPQHF. CDR3 sequence (DNA): TGTGCCAGCAGTGATCAGGGAAATAGCAATCAGCCCCAGCATTTT.

In this sample, this clone turned up once. CDR3 DNA: TGCGCCAGCAGCTTGGGTCTTCAGAGCTCTGGGGCCAACGTCCTGACTTTC. Its protein product is CASSLGLQSSGANVLTF. The rearrangement uses TRBV5-1 and TRBJ2-6; D gene unclear. Trimming pared 0 bases from V and 0 bases from J, leaving 10 bases between. CDR1 and CDR2 (germline): SGHRS, YFSETQ. The CDR3 sequence is 17 residues long.

In DNA form, the CDR3 reads TGTGCCAGCAAGCCGGACATGAGCTCCTACAATGAGCAGTTCTTC. Translation: CASKPDMSSYNEQFF. The chain combines TRBV2 with TRBJ2-1; weak D call: TRBD1 (5 bases). V shed 7 bases and J shed 0 bases, with 13 bases lying between them. The length of the CDR3 is 15 residues. The V gene's germline CDR1 is SNHLY and CDR2 FYNNEI.

This clone was observed a single time. The chain joins TRBV18 to TRBJ1-2, with 7 positions matching TRBD1. CDR1 KGHSH and CDR2 LQKENI come from the germline V gene. This CDR3 region has 13 residues. The trim removed 6 bases at V and 4 bases at J, leaving 5 bases unmatched. The CDR3 region is CASSGSGGYGYTF. The CDR3 coding sequence is TGTGCCAGCTCCGGGTCAGGGGGCTATGGCTACACCTTC.

The rearrangement links TRBV19 to TRBJ1-4; D may be TRBD1 (5 bases). This CDR3 contains 16 residues. In germline, CDR1 is LNHDA, CDR2 SQIVND (reference sequence). V gave up 5 bases and J gave up 3 bases, with 16 bases separating them. The CDR3 sequence: CASSLSAGTSNEKLFF. The DNA of the CDR3 is TGTGCCAGTAGTCTGAGTGCGGGGACCTCTAATGAAAAACTGTTTTTT.

The J gene is TRBJ1-5, the V gene TRBV18, with TRBD1 identical over 7 bases. This CDR3 is built from 16 residues. CDR1 is KGHSH, CDR2 LQKENI, per germline. The J segment lost 0 bases and the V segment lost 4 bases, leaving 6 bases of the junction unmatched. The chain's CDR3 is CASSREQGYSNQPQHF. The DNA of the CDR3 is TGTGCCAGCTCACGAGAACAGGGGTATAGCAATCAGCCCCAGCATTTT.

The CDR3 region is CASMAKQGGDTQYF. CDR3 in DNA: TGCGCCAGCATGGCGAAACAGGGTGGGGATACGCAGTATTTT. The chain uses TRBV5-1 and TRBJ2-3; D might be TRBD1 (6 bases). The V and J ends lost 6 bases and 6 bases respectively, with 17 bases between them. This CDR3 contains 14 residues. The germline V gene has CDR1 SGHRS and CDR2 YFSETQ.

In its sample, this clone was seen once. The V and J genes are TRBV4-1 and TRBJ2-1; 7 bases line up with TRBD2. Germline V gives CDR1 MGHRA, CDR2 YSYEKL. The CDR3 runs 15 residues. The V gene end was trimmed by 6 bases and the J gene end by 2 bases; junction bases not matched to a gene: 7. The CDR3, as DNA: TGCGCCAGCAGAGCGGGACGAGCACCCTACAATGAGCAGTTCTTC. Translated, it gives CASRAGRAPYNEQFF.

V gene TRBV7-2 combines with J gene TRBJ2-7, with a tentative D call TRBD2 (6 bases). The V and J ends lost 4 bases and 3 bases respectively, with 22 bases between them. Germline CDR1 is SGHTA and CDR2 is FQGNSA. The CDR3 runs 17 residues. The CDR3 reads CASSWKSGGDGNYEQYF. CDR3 sequence (DNA): TGTGCCAGCAGCTGGAAGAGCGGAGGGGACGGGAACTACGAGCAGTACTTC.

The DNA of the CDR3 is TGTGCCAGCAGCTTACGCAGGGAGGGAGGCTATGGCTACACCTTC. Translation: CASSLRREGGYGYTF. The J gene is TRBJ1-2, the V gene TRBV11-1, with a tentative D call TRBD1 (5 bases). The CDR3 has 15 residues. The V end was cut by 2 bases, the J end by 4 bases, with 14 bases between. Germline CDR1 is SGHAT and CDR2 is FQDESV (reference sequence).

V is TRBV15 and J is TRBJ2-7, with 10 bases fitting TRBD1. Trimming removed 5 bases from V and 1 base from J; junction bases left unmatched: 8. CDR3 length: 16 amino acids. CDR1 and CDR2 from the germline V gene are LNHNV and YYDKDF (reference sequence). This chain's CDR3 is CATSGRRDRGSYEQYF. CDR3 nucleotide sequence: TGTGCCACCAGCGGTCGCCGGGACAGGGGTTCCTACGAGCAGTACTTC.

This chain joins TRBV10-3 and TRBJ2-7; 8 bases fit TRBD1. V shed 7 bases, J shed 0 bases, and the junction held 5 bases outside the gene matches. CDR1 ENHRY and CDR2 SYGVKD come from the germline V gene. The CDR3 length is 14 residues. In nucleotides, the CDR3 is TGTGCCATCAACCGGGACAGGAGCTCCTACGAGCAGTACTTC. Its translation is CAINRDRSSYEQYF.

V and J are TRBV6-4 and TRBJ1-2, with TRBD1 matching over 7 bases. Germline V gene data show CDR1 as MRHNA and CDR2 as SNTAGT. The V and J ends lost 6 bases and 7 bases, in that order; junction bases with no gene match: 11. The CDR3 extends over 14 amino acids. The CDR3 bases are TGTGCCAGCAGCCGGGACAGTCACCTAAGTGGCTACACCTTC. This codes for CASSRDSHLSGYTF.

V and J are TRBV7-8 and TRBJ2-3; no reliable D call. This CDR3 is 13 amino acids long. Germline V gene lookup returns CDR1 SGHVS and CDR2 FQNEAQ. With 5 bases removed from V and 2 bases from J, the gap between germline ends came to 8 bases. The CDR3 spells CASSPGITDTQYF. Here the CDR3 DNA reads TGTGCCAGCAGCCCTGGGATCACAGATACGCAGTATTTT.

About this clone itself: The limits of the CDR3 on the DNA are not certain, so only TCRdb's listed CDR3 is given. The chain joins TRBV10-1 to TRBJ2-7; TRBD2 reflects the table's D call only, with no check against the DNA. The germline CDR1 and CDR2 sequences are WNHNN and SYGVQD (reference sequence). The CDR3 adds up to 18 amino acids, both ends counted. CDR3 region: CASSELLTFGGVSYEQYF.

The chain employs TRBV29-1 and TRBJ2-7; 7 bases match TRBD1. The CDR3 sequence is 14 residues long. Trimming at V came to 6 bases and at J to 5 bases, leaving 13 bases not matched to a gene. Germline V CDR1 and CDR2: SQVTM, ANQGSEA. The CDR3 nucleotides read TGCAGCGTCATACCGACAGGGTCGGTCCACGAGCAGTACTTC. Its translation is CSVIPTGSVHEQYF.

The CDR3 protein is CASSIPRSNQPQHF. The CDR3 coding sequence is TGTGCCAGTAGTATACCCAGGAGCAATCAGCCCCAGCATTTT. The chain uses TRBV19 and TRBJ1-5; D remains ambiguous. Trimming removed 2 bases at V and 1 base at J, with 6 bases between. Germline lookup yields CDR1 LNHDA and CDR2 SQIVND (reference sequence). The CDR3 runs 14 residues.

The chain employs TRBV10-3 and TRBJ2-7; D may be TRBD1 or TRBD2 (5 bases each). CDR1 and CDR2 (germline): ENHRY, SYGVKD. CDR3 length equals 15 residues. V lost 3 bases and J lost 2, with 14 bases in between. CDR3 bases: TGTGCCATCAGTGATTCCCGGGACGGGACCTACGAGCAGTACTTC. Protein: CAISDSRDGTYEQYF.

This rearrangement joins TRBV19 to TRBJ1-5; 7 positions agree with TRBD1. CDR3 length: 14 amino acids. Unmatched junction bases numbered 6, after V lost 4 bases and J lost 6 bases. CDR1 and CDR2 from the germline V gene are LNHDA and SQIVND (reference sequence). The CDR3 DNA is TGTGCCAGTAGTACCCGCAGGGGGATTCAGCCCCAGCATTTT. Protein: CASSTRRGIQPQHF. The variable domain in full, with the rest retrieved from reference TRBV19 and TRBJ1-5, is DGGITQSPKYLFRKEGQNVTLSCEQNLNHDAMYWYRQDPGQGLRLIYYSQIVNDFQKGDIAEGYSVSREKKESFPLTVTSAQKNPTAFYLCASSTRRGIQPQHFGDGTRLSIL.

The CDR3 here is CASSSLVGTDTQYF. CDR3 in DNA: TGTGCCAGCAGCTCACTGGTCGGCACAGATACGCAGTATTTT. The chain is built from TRBV5-6 and TRBJ2-3; D unresolved. Germline V gene lookup returns CDR1 SGHDT and CDR2 YYEEEE. V lost 3 bases and J lost 1, with 9 bases in between. This CDR3 has 14 amino acids.